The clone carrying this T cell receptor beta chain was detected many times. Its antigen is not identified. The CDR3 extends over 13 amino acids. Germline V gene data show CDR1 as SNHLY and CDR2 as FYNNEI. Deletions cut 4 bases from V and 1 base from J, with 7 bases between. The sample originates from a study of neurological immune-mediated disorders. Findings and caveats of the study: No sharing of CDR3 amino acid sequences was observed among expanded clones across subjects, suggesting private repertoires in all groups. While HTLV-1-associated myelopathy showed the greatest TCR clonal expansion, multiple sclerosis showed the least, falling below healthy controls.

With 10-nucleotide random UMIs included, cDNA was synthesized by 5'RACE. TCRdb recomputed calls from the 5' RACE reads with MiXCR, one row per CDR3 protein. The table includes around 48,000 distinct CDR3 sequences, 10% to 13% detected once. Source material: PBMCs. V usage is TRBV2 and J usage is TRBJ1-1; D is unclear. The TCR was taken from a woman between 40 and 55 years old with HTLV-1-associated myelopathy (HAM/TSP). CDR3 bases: TGTGCCAGCAGTGCGGACGCGAACACTGAAGCTTTCTTT. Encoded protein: CASSADANTEAFF.